This TCR beta chain emerged from a study of CD8+ T cells in alopecia areata. V was pared by 4 bases and J by 5 bases, with 15 bases between. Germline lookup yields CDR1 SGHRS and CDR2 YFSETQ. The CDR3 runs 15 residues. Those with alopecia areata gave lesional scalp punch biopsies and peripheral blood. Researchers picked out CD4+ and CD8+ T cells from PBMCs by sorting. Regarding this clone: Its antigen remains unidentified.

General study points: Normal skin contains resident alphabeta T cells, and these are also sequenced in scalp samples. Normal scalp showed lower clonality than lesional scalp, especially alopecia totalis/universalis.

RNA, once extracted, was reverse transcribed into cDNA for use as the sequencing template. Only in-frame clones appear in the TCRdb table, and some are missing; sequencing was by immunoSEQ multiplex PCR. The data hold 140,000 to 150,000 clones, with about 60% observed a single time. The genes are TRBV5-1 and TRBJ1-4; maybe TRBD1 (6 bases). The sequencing here drew on CD4+ T cells sorted from blood, taken at week 0. The clonotype originates from a human donor with alopecia areata. The CDR3 nucleotides are TGCGCCAGCAGCGCCCTACAGGGTGTGAATGAAAAACTGTTTTTT. Protein product: CASSALQGVNEKLFF.